This TCR beta chain came from a study of T cells in Graves' hyperthyroidism and ophthalmopathy. This clonotype was observed a few times. Hyperthyroidism, newly diagnosed and lasting under 2 months, affected patients aged 18 to 65. Patients with uncontrolled infections, other autoimmune diseases, pregnancy or lactation were excluded. Source material for PBMCs was about 10 ml fresh peripheral blood. RNA transcripts served as the template for amplifying TCR beta CDR3 regions. With the HTBI primer set, the TCR CDR3 went through a first round of RT-PCR. Using its own MiXCR run on the multiplex PCR reads, TCRdb lists one record per CDR3 protein. The table lists some 300,000 distinct CDR3 sequences, about 15% of them singletons. This CDR3 has 12 residues. Germline values: CDR1 ENHRY, CDR2 SYGVKD. Trimming left V 10 bases short and J 9 bases short, with 17 bases between.

This receptor was identified in a man aged 30-40 years with Graves' hyperthyroidism. The chain carries TRBV10-3 and TRBJ2-3; D not resolved. The sample comprised blood. CDR3 DNA sequence: TGTGCCACCTTAAGTAACTCCGAAACGCAGTATTTT. Its translation is CATLSNSETQYF.